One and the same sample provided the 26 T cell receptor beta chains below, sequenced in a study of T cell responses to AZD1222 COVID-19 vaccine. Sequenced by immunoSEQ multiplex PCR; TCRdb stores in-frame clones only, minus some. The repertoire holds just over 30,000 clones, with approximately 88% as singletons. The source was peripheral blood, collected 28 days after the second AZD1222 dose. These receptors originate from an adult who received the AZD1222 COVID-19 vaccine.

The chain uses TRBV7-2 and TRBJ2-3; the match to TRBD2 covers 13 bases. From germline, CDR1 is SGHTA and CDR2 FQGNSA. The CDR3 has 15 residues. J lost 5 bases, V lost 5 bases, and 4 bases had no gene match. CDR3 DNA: TGTGCCAGCAGCCAAGGGACTAGCGGGGTAGATACGCAGTATTTT. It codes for CASSQGTSGVDTQYF.

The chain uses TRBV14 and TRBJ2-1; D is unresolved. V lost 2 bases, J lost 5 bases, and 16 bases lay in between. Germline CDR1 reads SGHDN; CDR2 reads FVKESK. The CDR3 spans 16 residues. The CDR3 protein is CASSQLDPLGNNEQFF. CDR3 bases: TGTGCCAGCAGCCAATTAGATCCCCTGGGGAACAATGAGCAGTTCTTC.

In DNA form, the CDR3 reads TGTGCCAGCAGCCAAAAAAGGGTCCTACACGATAGCAATCAGCCCCAGCATTTT. Protein sequence: CASSQKRVLHDSNQPQHF. The rearrangement links TRBV3-1 (or the pseudogene TRBV3-2) to TRBJ1-5; no reliable D call. Germline values: CDR1 LGHDT, CDR2 YNNKEL (reference sequence). V lost 2 bases and J 0 bases, leaving 17 bases between the germline ends. The length of the CDR3 is 18 residues.

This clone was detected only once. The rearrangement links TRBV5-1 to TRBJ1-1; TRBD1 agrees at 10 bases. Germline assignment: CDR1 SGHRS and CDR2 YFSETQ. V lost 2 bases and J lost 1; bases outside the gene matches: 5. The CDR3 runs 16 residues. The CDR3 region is CASSFGTGAANTEAFF. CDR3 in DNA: TGCGCCAGCAGCTTCGGGACAGGGGCCGCGAACACTGAAGCTTTCTTT.

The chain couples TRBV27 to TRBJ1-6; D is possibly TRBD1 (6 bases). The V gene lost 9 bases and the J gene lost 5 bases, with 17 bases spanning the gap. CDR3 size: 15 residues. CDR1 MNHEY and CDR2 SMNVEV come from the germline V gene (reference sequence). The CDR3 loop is CASALLQGNNSPLHF. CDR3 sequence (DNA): TGTGCCAGTGCGTTGTTACAGGGAAATAATTCACCCCTCCACTTT.

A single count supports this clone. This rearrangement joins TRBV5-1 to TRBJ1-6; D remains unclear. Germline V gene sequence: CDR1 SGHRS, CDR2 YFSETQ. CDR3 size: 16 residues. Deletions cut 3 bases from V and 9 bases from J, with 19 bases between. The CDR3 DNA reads TGCGCCAGCAGCTCCCAGATCTCCCGAGCGGGTTCACCCCTCCACTTT. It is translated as CASSSQISRAGSPLHF.

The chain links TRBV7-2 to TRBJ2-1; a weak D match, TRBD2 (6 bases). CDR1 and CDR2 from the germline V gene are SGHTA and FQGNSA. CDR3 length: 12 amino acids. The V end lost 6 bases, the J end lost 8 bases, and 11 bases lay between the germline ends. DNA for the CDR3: TGTGCCAGCAGTTCCATAGCGGATGAGCAGTTCTTC. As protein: CASSSIADEQFF. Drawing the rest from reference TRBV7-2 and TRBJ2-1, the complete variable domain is GAGVSQSPSNKVTEKGKDVELRCDPISGHTALYWYRQSLGQGLEFLIYFQGNSAPDKSGLPSDRFSAERTGGSVSTLTIQRTQQEDSAVYLCASSSIADEQFFGPGTRLTVL.

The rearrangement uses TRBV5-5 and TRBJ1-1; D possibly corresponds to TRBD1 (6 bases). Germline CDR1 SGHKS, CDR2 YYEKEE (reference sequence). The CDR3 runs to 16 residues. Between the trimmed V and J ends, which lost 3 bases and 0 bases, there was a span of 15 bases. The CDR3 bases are TGTGCCAGCAGCTCCTCCTACAGGGCAATGAACACTGAAGCTTTCTTT. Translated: CASSSSYRAMNTEAFF.

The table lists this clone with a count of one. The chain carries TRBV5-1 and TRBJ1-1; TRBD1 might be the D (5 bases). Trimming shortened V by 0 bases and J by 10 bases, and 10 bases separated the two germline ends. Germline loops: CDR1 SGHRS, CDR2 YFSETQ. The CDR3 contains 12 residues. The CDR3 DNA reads TGCGCCAGCAGCTTGGAAGGGGCTGGAGCTTTCTTT. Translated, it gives CASSLEGAGAFF.

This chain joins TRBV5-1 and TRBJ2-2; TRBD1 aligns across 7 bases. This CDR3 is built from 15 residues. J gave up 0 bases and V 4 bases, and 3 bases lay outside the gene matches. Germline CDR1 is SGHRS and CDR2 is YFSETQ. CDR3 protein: CASSQTGSNTGELFF. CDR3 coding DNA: TGCGCCAGCAGCCAGACAGGGTCGAACACCGGGGAGCTGTTTTTT.

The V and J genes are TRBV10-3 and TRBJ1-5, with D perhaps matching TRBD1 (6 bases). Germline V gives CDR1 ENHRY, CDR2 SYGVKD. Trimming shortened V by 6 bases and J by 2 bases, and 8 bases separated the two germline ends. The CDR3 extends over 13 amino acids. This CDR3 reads CAISGGGNQPQHF. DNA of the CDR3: TGTGCCATCAGCGGGGGCGGCAATCAGCCCCAGCATTTT.

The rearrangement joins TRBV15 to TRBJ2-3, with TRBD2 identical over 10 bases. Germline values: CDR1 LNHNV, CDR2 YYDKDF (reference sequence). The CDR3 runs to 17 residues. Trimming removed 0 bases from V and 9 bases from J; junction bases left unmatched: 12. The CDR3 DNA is TGTGCCACCAGCAGAGATCCCGGTCTAGCGGGGGCCGAGACGCAGTATTTT. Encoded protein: CATSRDPGLAGAETQYF.

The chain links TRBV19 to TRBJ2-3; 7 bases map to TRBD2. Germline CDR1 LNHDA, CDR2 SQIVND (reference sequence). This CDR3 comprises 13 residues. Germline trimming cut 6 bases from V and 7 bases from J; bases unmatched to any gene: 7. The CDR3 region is CASSGGIGNTQYF. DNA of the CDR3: TGTGCCAGTAGCGGGGGGATAGGAAATACGCAGTATTTT.

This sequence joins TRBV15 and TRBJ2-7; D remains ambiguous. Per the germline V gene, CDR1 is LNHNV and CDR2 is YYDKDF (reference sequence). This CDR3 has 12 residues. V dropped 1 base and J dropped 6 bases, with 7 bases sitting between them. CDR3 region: CATSRVVGEQYF. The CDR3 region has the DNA TGTGCCACCAGCAGAGTGGTGGGCGAGCAGTACTTC.

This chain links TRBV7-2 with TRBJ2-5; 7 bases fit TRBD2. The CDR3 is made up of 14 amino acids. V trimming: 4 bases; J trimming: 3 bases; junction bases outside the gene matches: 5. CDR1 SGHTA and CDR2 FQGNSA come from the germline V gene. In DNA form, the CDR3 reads TGTGCCAGCAGCTCCTTGGGGAGGGAAGAGACCCAGTACTTC. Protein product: CASSSLGREETQYF.

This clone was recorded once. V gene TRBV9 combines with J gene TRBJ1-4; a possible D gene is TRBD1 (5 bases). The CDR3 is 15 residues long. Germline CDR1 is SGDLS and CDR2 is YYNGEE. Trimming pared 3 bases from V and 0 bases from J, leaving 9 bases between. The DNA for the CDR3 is TGTGCCAGCAGCGCTCACAGGACAACTAATGAAAAACTGTTTTTT. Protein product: CASSAHRTTNEKLFF.

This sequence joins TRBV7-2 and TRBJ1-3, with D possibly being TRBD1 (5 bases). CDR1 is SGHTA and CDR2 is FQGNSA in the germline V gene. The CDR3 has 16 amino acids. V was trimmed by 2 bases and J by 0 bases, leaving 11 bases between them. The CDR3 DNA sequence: TGTGCCAGCAGCTTAAATTTCGGGGGCTCTGGAAACACCATATATTTT. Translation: CASSLNFGGSGNTIYF.

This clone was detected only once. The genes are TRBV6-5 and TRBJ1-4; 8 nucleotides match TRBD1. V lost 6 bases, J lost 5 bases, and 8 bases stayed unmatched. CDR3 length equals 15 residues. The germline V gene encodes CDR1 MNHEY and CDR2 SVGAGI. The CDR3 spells CASSRTGGLNEKLFF. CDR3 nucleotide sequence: TGTGCCAGCAGCCGCACAGGGGGACTAAATGAAAAACTGTTTTTT.

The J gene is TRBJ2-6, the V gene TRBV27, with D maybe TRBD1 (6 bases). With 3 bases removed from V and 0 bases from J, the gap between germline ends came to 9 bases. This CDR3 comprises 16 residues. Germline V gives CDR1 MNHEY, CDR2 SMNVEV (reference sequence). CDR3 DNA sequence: TGTGCCAGCAGTTTCGACAGGAGCTCTGGGGCCAACGTCCTGACTTTC. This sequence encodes CASSFDRSSGANVLTF. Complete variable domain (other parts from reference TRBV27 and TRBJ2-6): EAQVTQNPRYLITVTGKKLTVTCSQNMNHEYMSWYRQDPGLGLRQIYYSMNVEVTDKGDVPEGYKVSRKEKRNFPLILESPSPNQTSLYFCASSFDRSSGANVLTFGAGSRLTVL.

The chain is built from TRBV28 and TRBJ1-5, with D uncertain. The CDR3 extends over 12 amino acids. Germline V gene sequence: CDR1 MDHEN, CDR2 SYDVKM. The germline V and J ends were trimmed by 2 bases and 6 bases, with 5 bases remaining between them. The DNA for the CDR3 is TGTGCCAGCAGTTTACTGAGTCAGCCCCAGCATTTT. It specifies CASSLLSQPQHF.

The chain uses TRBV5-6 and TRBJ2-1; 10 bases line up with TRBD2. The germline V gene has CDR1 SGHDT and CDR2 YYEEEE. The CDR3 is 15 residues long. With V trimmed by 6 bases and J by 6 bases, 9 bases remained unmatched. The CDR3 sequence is CASIRAGGLSNEQFF. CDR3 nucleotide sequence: TGTGCCAGCATCAGAGCGGGGGGGCTGAGCAATGAGCAGTTCTTC.

CDR3 in amino acids: CASSTGQSYGYTF. The DNA for the CDR3 is TGTGCCAGCAGTACCGGACAGAGCTATGGCTACACCTTC. The chain joins TRBV2 to TRBJ1-2; D is possibly TRBD1 (6 bases). CDR3 length: 13 residues. Germline CDR1 SNHLY, CDR2 FYNNEI. V was cut by 5 bases and J by 4 bases, with 11 bases left in between.

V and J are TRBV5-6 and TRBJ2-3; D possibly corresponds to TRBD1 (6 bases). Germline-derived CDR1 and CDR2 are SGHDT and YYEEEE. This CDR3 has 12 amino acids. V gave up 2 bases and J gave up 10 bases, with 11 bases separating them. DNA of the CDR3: TGTGCCAGCAGCTTTGAACAGGGATCGCAGTATTTT. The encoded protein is CASSFEQGSQYF. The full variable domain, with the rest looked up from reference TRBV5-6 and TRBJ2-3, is DAGVTQSPTHLIKTRGQQVTLRCSPKSGHDTVSWYQQALGQGPQFIFQYYEEEERQRGNFPDRFSGHQFPNYSSELNVNALLLGDSALYLCASSFEQGSQYFGPGTRLTVL.

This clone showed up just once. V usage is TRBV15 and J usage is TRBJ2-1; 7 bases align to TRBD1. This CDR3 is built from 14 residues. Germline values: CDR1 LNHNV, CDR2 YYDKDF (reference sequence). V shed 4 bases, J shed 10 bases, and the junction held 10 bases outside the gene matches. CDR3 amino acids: CATSKRTGDIEQFF. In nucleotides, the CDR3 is TGTGCCACCAGCAAGCGGACAGGAGATATCGAGCAGTTCTTC.

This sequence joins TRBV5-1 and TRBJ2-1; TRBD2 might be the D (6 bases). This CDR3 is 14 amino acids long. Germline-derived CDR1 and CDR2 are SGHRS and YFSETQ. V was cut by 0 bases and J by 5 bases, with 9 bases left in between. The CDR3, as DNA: TGCGCCAGCAGCTTGGAGGCGGGAAACAATGAGCAGTTCTTC. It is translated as CASSLEAGNNEQFF.

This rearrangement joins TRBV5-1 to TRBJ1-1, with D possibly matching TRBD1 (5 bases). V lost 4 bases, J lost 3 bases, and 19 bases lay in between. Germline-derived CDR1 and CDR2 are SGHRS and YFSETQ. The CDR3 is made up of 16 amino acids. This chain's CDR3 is CASSRLIGVKDTEAFF. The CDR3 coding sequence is TGCGCCAGCAGCCGCCTTATAGGGGTCAAGGACACTGAAGCTTTCTTT. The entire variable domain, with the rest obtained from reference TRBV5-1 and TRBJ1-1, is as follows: KAGVTQTPRYLIKTRGQQVTLSCSPISGHRSVSWYQQTPGQGLQFLFEYFSETQRNKGNFPGRFSGRQFSNSRSEMNVSTLELGDSALYLCASSRLIGVKDTEAFFGQGTRLTVV.